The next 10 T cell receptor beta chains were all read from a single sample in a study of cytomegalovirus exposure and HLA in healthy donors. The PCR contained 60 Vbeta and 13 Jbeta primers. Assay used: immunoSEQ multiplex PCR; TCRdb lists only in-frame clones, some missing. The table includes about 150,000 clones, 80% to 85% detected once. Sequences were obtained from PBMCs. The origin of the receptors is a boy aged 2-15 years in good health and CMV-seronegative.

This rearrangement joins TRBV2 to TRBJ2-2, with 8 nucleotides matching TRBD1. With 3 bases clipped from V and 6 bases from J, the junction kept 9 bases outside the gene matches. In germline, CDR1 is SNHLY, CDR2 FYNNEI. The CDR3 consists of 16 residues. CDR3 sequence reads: CASSDNRGRGPGELFF. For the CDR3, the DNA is TGTGCCAGCAGTGATAACCGCGGCAGGGGGCCCGGGGAGCTGTTTTTT.

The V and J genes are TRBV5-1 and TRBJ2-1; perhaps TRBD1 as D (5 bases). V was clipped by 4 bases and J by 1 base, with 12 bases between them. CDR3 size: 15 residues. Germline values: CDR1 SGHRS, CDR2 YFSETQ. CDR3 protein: CASSPQESSYNEQFF. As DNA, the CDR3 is TGCGCCAGCAGCCCACAGGAGTCTTCCTACAATGAGCAGTTCTTC.

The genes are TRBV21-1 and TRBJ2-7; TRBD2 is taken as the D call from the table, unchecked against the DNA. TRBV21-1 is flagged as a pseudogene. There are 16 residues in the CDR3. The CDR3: CASSIKGLAGGREQYV. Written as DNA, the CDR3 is TGTGCCAGCAGCATCAAAGGACTAGCGGGGGGGCGAGAGCAGTACGTT.

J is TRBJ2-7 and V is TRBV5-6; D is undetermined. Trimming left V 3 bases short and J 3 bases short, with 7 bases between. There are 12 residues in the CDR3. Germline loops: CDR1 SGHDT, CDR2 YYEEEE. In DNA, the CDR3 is TGTGCCAGCAGCTCGTCGGACTACGAGCAGTACGTC. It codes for CASSSSDYEQYV.

CDR3 loop: CASSDRLHTDTQYF. The CDR3 DNA follows: TGTGCCAGCAGTGATAGACTACACACAGATACGCAGTATTTT. The genes are TRBV25-1 and TRBJ2-3; a weak D match, TRBD2 (5 bases). Germline lookup yields CDR1 MGHDK and CDR2 SYGVNS. V shed 3 bases and J shed 2 bases, with 9 bases lying between them. The CDR3 is made up of 14 amino acids. Variable domain in full (rest from reference TRBV25-1 and TRBJ2-3): EADIYQTPRYLVIGTGKKITLECSQTMGHDKMYWYQQDPGMELHLIHYSYGVNSTEKGDLSSESTVSRIRTEHFPLTLESARPSHTSQYLCASSDRLHTDTQYFGPGTRLTVL.

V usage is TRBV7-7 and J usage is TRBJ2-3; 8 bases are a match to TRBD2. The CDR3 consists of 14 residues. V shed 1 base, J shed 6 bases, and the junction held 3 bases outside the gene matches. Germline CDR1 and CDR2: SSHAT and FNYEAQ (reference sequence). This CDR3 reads CASSLGAGVDTQYF. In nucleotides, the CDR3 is TGTGCCAGCAGCTTAGGAGCGGGGGTCGATACGCAGTATTTT.

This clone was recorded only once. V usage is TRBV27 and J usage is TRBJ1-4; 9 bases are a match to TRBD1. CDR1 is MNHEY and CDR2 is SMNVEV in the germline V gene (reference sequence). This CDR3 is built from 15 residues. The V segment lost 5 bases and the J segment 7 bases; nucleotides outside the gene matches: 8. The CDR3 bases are TGTGCCAGCAGTACCCAGACAGGGGGTGGTGAAAAACTGTTTTTT. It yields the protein CASSTQTGGGEKLFF.

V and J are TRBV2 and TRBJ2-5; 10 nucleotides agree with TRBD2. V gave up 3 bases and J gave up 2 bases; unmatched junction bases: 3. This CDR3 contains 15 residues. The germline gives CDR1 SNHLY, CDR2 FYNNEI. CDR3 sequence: CASSDGTSVQETQYF. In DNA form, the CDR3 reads TGTGCCAGCAGTGATGGGACTAGCGTTCAAGAGACCCAGTACTTC.

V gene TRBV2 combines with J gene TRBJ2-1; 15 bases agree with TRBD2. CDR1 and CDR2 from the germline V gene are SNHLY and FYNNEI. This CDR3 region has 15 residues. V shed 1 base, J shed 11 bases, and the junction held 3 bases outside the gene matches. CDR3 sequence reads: CASSEEGLAGGKQFF. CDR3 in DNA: TGTGCCAGCAGTGAAGAGGGACTAGCGGGGGGTAAGCAGTTCTTC.

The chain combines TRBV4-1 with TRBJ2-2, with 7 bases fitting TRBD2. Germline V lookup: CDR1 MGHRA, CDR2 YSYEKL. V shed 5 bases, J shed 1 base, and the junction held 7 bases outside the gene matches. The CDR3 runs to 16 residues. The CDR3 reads CASSYLGLVNTGELFF. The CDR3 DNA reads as TGCGCCAGCAGCTACCTAGGACTAGTGAACACCGGGGAGCTGTTTTTT.